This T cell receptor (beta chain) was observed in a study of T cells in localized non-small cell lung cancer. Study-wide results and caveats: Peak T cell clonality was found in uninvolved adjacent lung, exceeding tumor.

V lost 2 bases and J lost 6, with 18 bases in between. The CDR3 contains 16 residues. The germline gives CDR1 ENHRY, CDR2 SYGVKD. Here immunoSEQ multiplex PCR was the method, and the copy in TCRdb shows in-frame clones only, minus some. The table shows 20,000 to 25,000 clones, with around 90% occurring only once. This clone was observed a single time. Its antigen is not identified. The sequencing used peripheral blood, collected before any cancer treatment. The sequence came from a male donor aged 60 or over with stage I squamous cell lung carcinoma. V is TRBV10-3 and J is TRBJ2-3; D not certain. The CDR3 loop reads CAISENLSPPRDTQYF. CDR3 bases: TGTGCCATCAGTGAGAACCTGTCACCACCTCGCGATACGCAGTATTTT.